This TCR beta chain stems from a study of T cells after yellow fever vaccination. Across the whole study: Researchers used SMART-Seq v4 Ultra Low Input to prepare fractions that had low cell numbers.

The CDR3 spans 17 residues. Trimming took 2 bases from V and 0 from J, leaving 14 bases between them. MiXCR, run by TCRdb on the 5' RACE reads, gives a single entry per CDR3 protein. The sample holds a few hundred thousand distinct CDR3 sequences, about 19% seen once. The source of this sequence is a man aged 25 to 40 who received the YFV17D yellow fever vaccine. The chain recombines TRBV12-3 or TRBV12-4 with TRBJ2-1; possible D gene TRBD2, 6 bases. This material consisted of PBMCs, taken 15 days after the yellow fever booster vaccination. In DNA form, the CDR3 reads TGTGCCAGCAGTTTACGGGGGTCGTCCAGCTCCTACAATGAGCAGTTCTTC. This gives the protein CASSLRGSSSSYNEQFF.